The rows below give T cell receptor beta chains drawn from one sample of a study of OX40 agonist ivuxolimab in advanced cancers. Only in-frame clones appear in the TCRdb table, and some are missing; sequencing was by immunoSEQ multiplex PCR. The sample lists about 100,000 clones; roughly 90% were seen once. Source: CD4+ or CD8+ T cells sorted from blood, taken in a trial of the OX40 agonist ivuxolimab. The receptors here all came from an adult with an advanced solid tumor such as melanoma, head and neck, liver or kidney cancer. The CDR3 runs from the conserved cysteine through the conserved F or W. Each record gives: CDR3 protein, CDR3 DNA, D gene, clone size, J gene, V gene. D genes are given only for firm matches. Where a row states a size, it is once, few, many or the class of an expanded clone; other rows omit it.

CASSPLEGGDYGYTF	TGTGCCAGCTCACCACTCGAAGGGGGCGACTATGGCTACACCTTC	TRBD1	few	TRBJ1-2	TRBV18
CASSAMAGRGETQYF	TGTGCCAGCAGTGCTATGGCAGGGCGGGGCGAGACCCAGTACTTC	NA	NA	TRBJ2-5	TRBV2
CASSPQNGGRITGELFF	TGTGCCAGCTCACCACAGAACGGGGGGCGCATCACCGGGGAGCTGTTTTTT	NA	NA	TRBJ2-2	TRBV18
CATEGSGDEQFF	TGTGCCACCGAGGGGTCGGGGGATGAGCAGTTCTTC	NA	NA	TRBJ2-1	TRBV10-3
CASSLEGDSYEQYF	TGTGCCAGCAGCTTAGAGGGGGACAGCTACGAGCAGTACTTC	TRBD1	NA	TRBJ2-7	TRBV11-3
CASSFAREQYF	TGTGCCAGCAGCTTTGCGCGCGAGCAGTACTTC	NA	NA	TRBJ2-7	TRBV11-2
CAWSTGGTYEQYF	TGTGCCTGGAGTACGGGGGGTACCTACGAGCAGTACTTC	TRBD2	few	TRBJ2-7	TRBV30
CASSSLERGGTDTQYF	TGCGCCAGCAGCTCCCTTGAGCGGGGAGGCACAGATACGCAGTATTTT	TRBD2	once	TRBJ2-3	TRBV5-1
CAWSLTGYSGNTIYF	TGTGCCTGGAGTTTAACAGGTTACTCTGGAAACACCATATATTTT	NA	once	TRBJ1-3	TRBV30
CASSPWGEGTEAFF	TGTGCCAGCAGTCCCTGGGGGGAGGGCACTGAAGCTTTCTTT	NA	NA	TRBJ1-1	TRBV27
CASSTGTSGGRETQYF	TGTGCCAGCAGTACTGGGACTAGCGGGGGACGGGAGACCCAGTACTTC	TRBD2	NA	TRBJ2-5	TRBV6-6
CASSTRTSGSYNEQFF	TGTGCCAGCAGTACCAGGACTAGCGGGAGCTACAATGAGCAGTTCTTC	TRBD2	NA	TRBJ2-1	TRBV28
CASSYGQGNYYGYTF	TGTGCCAGCAGTTACGGTCAGGGTAATTACTATGGCTACACCTTC	NA	NA	TRBJ1-2	TRBV6-6
CSVSGLTDTQYF	TGCAGCGTCTCGGGTCTTACAGATACGCAGTATTTT	NA	NA	TRBJ2-3	TRBV29-1
CATSTGQAKLSNQPQHF	TGTGCCACCAGCACGGGACAGGCTAAGCTTAGCAATCAGCCCCAGCATTTT	TRBD1	NA	TRBJ1-5	TRBV15
CASSVGESSYNSPLHF	TGTGCCAGCAGCGTAGGGGAGAGCTCCTATAATTCACCCCTCCACTTT	NA	few	TRBJ1-6	TRBV9
CASSVAGTGGYTF	TGTGCCAGCAGCGTAGCGGGAACGGGTGGCTACACCTTC	NA	few	TRBJ1-2	TRBV9
CASSYPGDTDTQYF	TGTGCCAGCAGTTACCCGGGGGACACAGATACGCAGTATTTT	NA	NA	TRBJ2-3	TRBV6-6
CAGRDRAETQYF	TGTGCCGGTAGAGACAGGGCGGAGACCCAGTACTTC	TRBD1	NA	TRBJ2-5	TRBV2
CAISDMTTAQPQHF	TGTGCCATCAGTGATATGACAACGGCCCAGCCCCAGCATTTT	NA	NA	TRBJ1-5	TRBV10-3
CAWSVVGETQYF	TGTGCCTGGAGTGTTGTAGGAGAGACCCAGTACTTC	NA	NA	TRBJ2-5	TRBV30
CSVDRGGEKLFF	TGCAGCGTTGACAGGGGAGGTGAAAAACTGTTTTTT	NA	few	TRBJ1-4	TRBV29-1
CASSQEVGGAAGNSPLHF	TGCGCCAGCAGCCAAGAGGTAGGGGGGGCGGCGGGTAATTCACCCCTCCACTTT	NA	NA	TRBJ1-6	TRBV4-3
CAIRDQYDTQYF	TGTGCCATCAGGGACCAGTACGATACGCAGTATTTT	NA	NA	TRBJ2-3	TRBV10-3
CASSLDPTDTDTQYF	TGTGCCAGCAGCTTAGATCCCACAGACACAGATACGCAGTATTTT	NA	NA	TRBJ2-3	TRBV7-2
CASSPSGEGAGELFF	TGTGCCAGCAGCCCATCAGGGGAGGGTGCCGGGGAGCTGTTTTTT	NA	NA	TRBJ2-2	TRBV4-2
CASSQAGPPQETQYF	TGTGCCAGCAGCCAAGCGGGGCCCCCGCAAGAGACCCAGTACTTC	NA	NA	TRBJ2-5	TRBV14
CASTSEADTQYF	TGCGCCAGCACCTCGGAGGCGGATACGCAGTATTTT	NA	NA	TRBJ2-3	TRBV5-1
CASSSGQGYNEQFF	TGTGCCAGCAGCTCGGGACAGGGTTATAATGAGCAGTTCTTC	TRBD1	NA	TRBJ2-1	TRBV11-2
CASSLQDSNQPQHF	TGTGCCAGCAGTTTACAGGATAGCAATCAGCCCCAGCATTTT	NA	NA	TRBJ1-5	TRBV27
CASSKSGTEKFLYGYTF	TGTGCCAGTAGTAAATCCGGGACAGAGAAATTCCTCTATGGCTACACCTTC	TRBD1	NA	TRBJ1-2	TRBV19
CSVATSGTYEQYF	TGCAGCGTTGCGACTAGCGGGACCTACGAGCAGTACTTC	TRBD2	NA	TRBJ2-7	TRBV29-1
CSVGWGIEAFF	TGCAGCGTTGGGTGGGGAATTGAAGCTTTCTTT	NA	few	TRBJ1-1	TRBV29-1
CASSLAGEPSYEQYF	TGCGCCAGCAGCTTGGCGGGGGAACCCTCCTACGAGCAGTACTTC	NA	NA	TRBJ2-7	TRBV5-1
CASSLELAGQETQYF	TGCGCCAGCAGCTTGGAGCTAGCGGGTCAAGAGACCCAGTACTTC	TRBD2	NA	TRBJ2-5	TRBV5-1
CSVGRQGRGNTEAFF	TGCAGCGTTGGGAGGCAGGGACGGGGGAACACTGAAGCTTTCTTT	NA	NA	TRBJ1-1	TRBV29-1
CASSRQGPYEQYF	TGTGCCAGCAGCCGACAGGGTCCCTACGAGCAGTACTTC	TRBD1	NA	TRBJ2-7	TRBV6-5
CASSPLIAGGYNEQFF	TGTGCCAGCAGCCCACTTATCGCGGGGGGTTACAATGAGCAGTTCTTC	TRBD2	once	TRBJ2-1	TRBV27
CASSISQGTDTQYF	TGTGCCAGTAGTATAAGCCAGGGCACAGATACGCAGTATTTT	NA	NA	TRBJ2-3	TRBV19
CASSNEGGVAFF	TGTGCCAGCAGCAACGAGGGTGGCGTCGCTTTCTTT	NA	once	TRBJ1-1	TRBV7-9
CASTRIGQGYSNQPQHF	TGTGCCAGCACCCGAATTGGACAGGGCTATAGCAATCAGCCCCAGCATTTT	TRBD1	NA	TRBJ1-5	TRBV28
CASSLRSGTSGDTQYF	TGTGCCAGCAGCTTACGTAGCGGGACTTCAGGAGATACGCAGTATTTT	TRBD2	NA	TRBJ2-3	TRBV7-6
CASSRAGHEQYF	TGTGCCAGTAGTCGCGCGGGGCACGAGCAGTACTTC	NA	once	TRBJ2-7	TRBV19
CASSFAGILDRPQHF	TGTGCCAGCAGCTTCGCAGGGATACTCGATCGGCCCCAGCATTTT	NA	NA	TRBJ1-5	TRBV7-2
CASRWHSGNTIYF	TGTGCCAGCAGATGGCACTCTGGAAACACCATATATTTT	NA	NA	TRBJ1-3	TRBV28
CASSFDKDRDDEQFF	TGTGCCAGCAGCTTCGACAAAGACAGGGACGATGAGCAGTTCTTC	TRBD1	NA	TRBJ2-1	TRBV11-2
CASSFLQGLSEKLFF	TGTGCCAGCAGCTTCTTACAGGGATTAAGTGAAAAACTGTTTTTT	NA	NA	TRBJ1-4	TRBV11-2
CASSLVRANTGELFF	TGCGCCAGCAGCTTGGTTAGGGCGAACACCGGGGAGCTGTTTTTT	NA	NA	TRBJ2-2	TRBV5-1
CASSQETPTGPYSNQPQHF	TGTGCCAGCAGCCAAGAGACCCCAACGGGCCCTTATAGCAATCAGCCCCAGCATTTT	NA	NA	TRBJ1-5	TRBV12-1
CASSGSTGGEYEQYF	TGTGCCAGTAGTGGGTCGACAGGGGGTGAATACGAGCAGTACTTC	TRBD1	NA	TRBJ2-7	TRBV19
CASSLTGSINEKLFF	TGCGCCAGCAGCCTAACAGGGAGTATTAATGAAAAACTGTTTTTT	NA	NA	TRBJ1-4	TRBV4-1
CASSASGQSYTF	TGTGCCAGCAGCGCGTCGGGACAGAGCTACACCTTC	TRBD1	NA	TRBJ1-2	TRBV9
CAISESSVATGELFF	TGTGCCATCAGTGAGTCTTCGGTGGCCACCGGGGAGCTGTTTTTT	NA	NA	TRBJ2-2	TRBV10-3
CASRITGVYEQYF	TGTGCCAGCAGAATTACAGGGGTCTACGAGCAGTACTTC	TRBD1	NA	TRBJ2-7	TRBV6-6
CATSRDWRVTQYF	TGTGCCACCAGCAGAGATTGGCGAGTTACGCAGTATTTT	NA	NA	TRBJ2-3	TRBV15
CASSPQRGQGTEAFF	TGTGCCAGCTCACCGCAGAGGGGGCAGGGGACTGAAGCTTTCTTT	TRBD1	NA	TRBJ1-1	TRBV18
CASSELTGFEKLFF	TGTGCCAGCAGTGAACTTACCGGATTTGAAAAACTGTTTTTT	NA	few	TRBJ1-4	TRBV2
CASSRVGGGNQPQHF	TGTGCCAGCTCAAGGGTGGGGGGGGGCAATCAGCCCCAGCATTTT	NA	NA	TRBJ1-5	TRBV27
CASSVDIGPSSYNEQFF	TGTGCCAGCAGCGTAGATATAGGGCCAAGCTCCTACAATGAGCAGTTCTTC	NA	NA	TRBJ2-1	TRBV9